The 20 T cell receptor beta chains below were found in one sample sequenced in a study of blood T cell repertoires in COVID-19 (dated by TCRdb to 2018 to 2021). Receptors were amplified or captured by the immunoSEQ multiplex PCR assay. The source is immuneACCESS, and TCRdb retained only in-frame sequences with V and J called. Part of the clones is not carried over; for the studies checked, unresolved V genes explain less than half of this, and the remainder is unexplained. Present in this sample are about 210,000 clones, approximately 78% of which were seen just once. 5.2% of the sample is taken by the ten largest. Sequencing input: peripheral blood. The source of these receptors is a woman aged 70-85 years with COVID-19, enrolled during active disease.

CDR3 sequence (DNA): TGTGCCAGCAGCCAAGATTGGGGAGGGCCTCTCCACTTT. Translating gives CASSQDWGGPLHF. The chain is built from TRBV3-1 (or the pseudogene TRBV3-2) and TRBJ1-6, with unresolved D. The ends were cut back, 0 bases at V and 16 bases at J, with 13 bases in the middle. Germline V CDR1 and CDR2: LGHDT, YNNKEL (reference sequence). The CDR3 is 13 residues long.

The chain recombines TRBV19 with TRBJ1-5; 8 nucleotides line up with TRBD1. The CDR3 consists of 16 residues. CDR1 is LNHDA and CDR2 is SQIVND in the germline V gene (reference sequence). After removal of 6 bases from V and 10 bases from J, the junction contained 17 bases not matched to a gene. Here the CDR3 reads CASRKTGAIRSGPQHF. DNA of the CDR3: TGTGCCAGTAGGAAGACAGGGGCTATTCGGTCCGGCCCCCAGCATTTT.

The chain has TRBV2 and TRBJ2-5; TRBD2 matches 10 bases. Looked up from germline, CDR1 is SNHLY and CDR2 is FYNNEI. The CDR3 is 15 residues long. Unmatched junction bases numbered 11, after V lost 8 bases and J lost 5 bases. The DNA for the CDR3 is TGTGCCAGCCTATGGACTAGCGGAAATGGGGAGACCCAGTACTTC. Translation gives CASLWTSGNGETQYF. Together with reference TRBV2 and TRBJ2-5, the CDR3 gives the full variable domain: EPEVTQTPSHQVTQMGQEVILRCVPISNHLYFYWYRQILGQKVEFLVSFYNNEISEKSEIFDDQFSVERPDGSNFTLKIRSTKLEDSAMYFCASLWTSGNGETQYFGPGTRLLVL.

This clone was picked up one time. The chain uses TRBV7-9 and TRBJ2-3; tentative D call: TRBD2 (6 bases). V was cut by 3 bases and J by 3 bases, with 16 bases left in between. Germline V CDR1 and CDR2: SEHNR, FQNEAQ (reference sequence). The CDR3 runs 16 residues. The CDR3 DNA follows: TGTGCCAGCAGCTTTCCCTTAGCGGAGGGTACAGATACGCAGTATTTT. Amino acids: CASSFPLAEGTDTQYF.

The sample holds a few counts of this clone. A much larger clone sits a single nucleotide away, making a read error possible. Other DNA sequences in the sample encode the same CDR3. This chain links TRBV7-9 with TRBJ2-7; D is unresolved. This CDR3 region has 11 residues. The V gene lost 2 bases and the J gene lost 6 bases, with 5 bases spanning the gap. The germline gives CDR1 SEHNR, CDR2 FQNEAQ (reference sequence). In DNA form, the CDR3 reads TGTGCCAGCAGCTTAACGGGCGAGCAGTACTTC. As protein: CASSLTGEQYF.

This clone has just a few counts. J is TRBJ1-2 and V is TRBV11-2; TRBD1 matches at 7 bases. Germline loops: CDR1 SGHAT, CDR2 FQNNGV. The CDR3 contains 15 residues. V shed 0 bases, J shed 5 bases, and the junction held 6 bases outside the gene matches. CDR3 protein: CASSLDPGRGYGYTF. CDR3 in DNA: TGTGCCAGCAGCTTAGATCCTGGCAGGGGGTATGGCTACACCTTC.

The CDR3 here is CASRPREWGQGYGYTF. The CDR3 bases are TGTGCCAGCAGGCCCCGAGAATGGGGACAGGGCTATGGCTACACCTTC. J is TRBJ1-2 and V is TRBV28; 9 bases agree with TRBD1. This CDR3 is built from 16 residues. The junction had 12 bases not matched to a gene; V was cut back by 6 bases and J by 4 bases. CDR1 MDHEN and CDR2 SYDVKM come from the germline V gene.

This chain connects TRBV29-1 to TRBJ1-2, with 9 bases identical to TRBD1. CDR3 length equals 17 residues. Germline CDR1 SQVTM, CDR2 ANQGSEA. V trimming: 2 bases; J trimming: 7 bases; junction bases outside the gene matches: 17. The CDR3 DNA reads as TGCAGCGTTGAATTTCACAGGGGGCGAATGGAATCGTCTGGCTACACCTTC. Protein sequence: CSVEFHRGRMESSGYTF.

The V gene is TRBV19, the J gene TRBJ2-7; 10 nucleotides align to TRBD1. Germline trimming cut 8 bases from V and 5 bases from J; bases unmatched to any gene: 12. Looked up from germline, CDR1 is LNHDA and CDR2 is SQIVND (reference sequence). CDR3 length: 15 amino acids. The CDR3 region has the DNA TGTGCCAGTGCTCCCCCGGGACAGGGGTGGAACGAGCAGTACTTC. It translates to CASAPPGQGWNEQYF.

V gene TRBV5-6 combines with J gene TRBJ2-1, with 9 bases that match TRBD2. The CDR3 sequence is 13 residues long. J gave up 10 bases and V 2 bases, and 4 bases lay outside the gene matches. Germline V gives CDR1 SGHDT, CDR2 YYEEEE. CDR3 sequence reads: CASSLQRGDEQFF. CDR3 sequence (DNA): TGTGCCAGCAGCTTACAGCGGGGGGACGAGCAGTTCTTC.

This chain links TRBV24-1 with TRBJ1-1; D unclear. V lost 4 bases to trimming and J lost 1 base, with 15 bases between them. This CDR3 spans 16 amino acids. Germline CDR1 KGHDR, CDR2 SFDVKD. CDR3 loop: CATSDSSREPNTEAFF. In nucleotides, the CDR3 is TGTGCCACCAGTGACTCATCCCGGGAGCCGAACACTGAAGCTTTCTTT.

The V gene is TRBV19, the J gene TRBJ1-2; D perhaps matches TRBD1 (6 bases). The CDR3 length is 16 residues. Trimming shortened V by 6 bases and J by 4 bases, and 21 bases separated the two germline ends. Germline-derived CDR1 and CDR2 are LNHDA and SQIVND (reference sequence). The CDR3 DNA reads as TGTGCCAGTAGCTCATCACCGGGACAAAGGGGCTATGGCTACACCTTC. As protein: CASSSSPGQRGYGYTF.

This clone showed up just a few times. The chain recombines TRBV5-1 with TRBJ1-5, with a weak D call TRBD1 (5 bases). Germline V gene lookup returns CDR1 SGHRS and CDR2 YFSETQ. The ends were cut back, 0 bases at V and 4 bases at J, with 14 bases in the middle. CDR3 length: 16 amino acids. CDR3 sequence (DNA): TGCGCCAGCAGCTTGGAGGGGAACGGGTTAAATCAGCCCCAGCATTTT. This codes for CASSLEGNGLNQPQHF.

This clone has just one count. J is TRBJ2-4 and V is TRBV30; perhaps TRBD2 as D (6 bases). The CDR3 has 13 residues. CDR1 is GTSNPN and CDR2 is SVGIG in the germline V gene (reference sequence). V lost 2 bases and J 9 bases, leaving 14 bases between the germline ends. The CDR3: CAWSSGPSGIQYF. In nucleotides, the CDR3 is TGTGCCTGGAGTAGCGGGCCTTCGGGCATTCAGTACTTC.

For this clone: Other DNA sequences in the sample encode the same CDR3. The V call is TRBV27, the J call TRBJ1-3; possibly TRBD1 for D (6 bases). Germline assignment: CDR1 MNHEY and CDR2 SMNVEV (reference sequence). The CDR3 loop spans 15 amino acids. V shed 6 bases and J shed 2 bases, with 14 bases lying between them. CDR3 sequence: CASSPQGAAGNTIYF. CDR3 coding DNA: TGTGCCAGCAGCCCACAGGGTGCGGCTGGAAACACCATATATTTT.

CDR3: CAASRGAYETQYF. The CDR3, as DNA: TGTGCCGCGTCGCGGGGGGCATACGAGACCCAGTACTTC. The genes are TRBV6-5 and TRBJ2-5, with 8 bases aligning to TRBD2. Germline V gene sequence: CDR1 MNHEY, CDR2 SVGAGI. Trimming took 11 bases from V and 5 from J; bases not matched to a gene: 10. The length of the CDR3 is 13 residues.

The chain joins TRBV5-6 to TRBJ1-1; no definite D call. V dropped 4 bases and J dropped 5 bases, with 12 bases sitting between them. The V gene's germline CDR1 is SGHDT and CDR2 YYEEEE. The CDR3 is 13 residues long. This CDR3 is CASSPRLGTEAFF. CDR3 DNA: TGTGCCAGCAGCCCTCGACTTGGTACTGAAGCTTTCTTT.

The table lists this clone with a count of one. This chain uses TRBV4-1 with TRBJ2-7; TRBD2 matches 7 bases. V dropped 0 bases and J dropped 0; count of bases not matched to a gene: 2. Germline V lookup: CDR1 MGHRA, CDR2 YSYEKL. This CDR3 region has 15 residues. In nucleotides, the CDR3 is TGCGCCAGCAGCCAAGATCCGGGAGGCTCCTACGAGCAGTACTTC. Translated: CASSQDPGGSYEQYF.

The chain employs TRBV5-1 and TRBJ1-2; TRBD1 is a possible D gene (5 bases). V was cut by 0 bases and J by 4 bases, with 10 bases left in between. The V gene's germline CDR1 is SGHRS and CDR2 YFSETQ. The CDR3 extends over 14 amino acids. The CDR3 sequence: CASSLDRRGYGYTF. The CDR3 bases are TGCGCCAGCAGCTTGGATAGGAGGGGCTATGGCTACACCTTC.

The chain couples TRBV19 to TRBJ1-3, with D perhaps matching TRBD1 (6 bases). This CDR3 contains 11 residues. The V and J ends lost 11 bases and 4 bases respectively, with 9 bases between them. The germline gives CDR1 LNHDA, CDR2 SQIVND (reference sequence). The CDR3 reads CAAQGGNTIYF. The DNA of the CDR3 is TGTGCCGCACAGGGAGGAAACACCATATATTTT.